The sequence of this TCR beta chain was determined in a study of T cells in women clearing cervical HPV infection. About the study: Controls were women whose single incident HPV16 infection cleared within 12 months without precancer or cancer.

As to this clone: Read data end 3 residues before the CDR3 end; the end is taken from the germline J gene.

Measured with immunoSEQ multiplex PCR; TCRdb has only the in-frame clones, and not every one. The sample includes about 22,000 clones. Trimming pared 7 bases from V and 5 bases from J, leaving 17 bases between. This CDR3 spans 14 amino acids. Germline V lookup: CDR1 LNHDA, CDR2 SQIVND (reference sequence). Sequenced sample: blood buffy coat. The chain has TRBV19 and TRBJ1-2; D gene unclear. This receptor was identified in a woman between 18 and 75 years old with a cervical HPV16 infection that either progressed to CIN3+ or cleared (not recorded which). The CDR3 DNA, read in part, is TGTGCCAGTACCCCGACACGTCTCCAGTATGGC. It yields the protein CASTPTRLQYG. The whole CDR3 protein is CASTPTRLQYGYTF.